Presented here are 2 T cell receptor beta chains from one specimen sequenced in a study of shared clonotypes between healthy human individuals. Repertoires were generated with immunoSEQ multiplex PCR, while TCRdb's copy carries only in-frame clones and drops some. The sample contains 2 million to 2.5 million clones, about 94% of which appear only once. Sequencing was done on a sample of naive CD4+ T cells sorted from blood. Indicated subset: CD45RA+ positively selected. Receptor source: a young man in good health.

The CDR3 DNA reads TGCGCCAGCAGCTTGGCTGGAGTAAGGTCAGATACGCAGTATTTT. This translates into CASSLAGVRSDTQYF. J is TRBJ2-3 and V is TRBV5-1; D remains unclear. CDR1 and CDR2 (germline): SGHRS, YFSETQ. CDR3 length: 15 amino acids. Trimming pared 0 bases from V and 4 bases from J, leaving 12 bases between.

The rearrangement links TRBV6-5 to TRBJ2-1; D is perhaps TRBD1 or TRBD2 (6 bases each). V dropped 6 bases and J dropped 4 bases, with 16 bases sitting between them. Germline V CDR1 and CDR2: MNHEY, SVGAGI. The CDR3 consists of 15 residues. CDR3: CASRPQGGKYNEQFF. The CDR3 nucleotides read TGTGCCAGCAGACCACAAGGGGGGAAATACAATGAGCAGTTCTTC.